What follows describes a single T cell receptor beta chain. Antigen unknown. The junction departs from germline at one end; a sequencing error may be responsible. These data are taken from a study of CD8+CD57+ T cells in acquired aplastic anemia. Study outcomes and limitations: Significant differences in CD8+ Simpson's diversity were not observed between patients and controls.

TCR beta VDJ and CDR3 were profiled, and genomic DNA was the template. From the reads, TCRdb called clonotypes with MiXCR, one entry per CDR3 protein. This sample has approximately 200,000 distinct CDR3 sequences, with over 60% found just once. This CDR3 spans 14 amino acids. This chain uses TRBV12-3 or TRBV12-4 with TRBJ2-7; D gene uncertain. This receptor was identified in a human donor in good health. Sequenced sample: sorted CD4+, CD8+, or CD8+CD57+ T cells (not recorded which) from PBMCs. CDR3 sequence (DNA): TGTGCCATCAGTGAGTCCTCCGACCCCTACGAGCAGTACTTC. Protein: CAISESSDPYEQYF.